This is a list of T cell receptor beta chains from one sample in a study of control samples from healthy donors and cancer patients. Profiled with immunoSEQ multiplex PCR; TCRdb holds only in-frame clones, not every one. This sample has about 41,000 clones, with roughly 94% found just once. The material sequenced was blood. The source is a man between 60 and 75 years old in good health. Both conserved end residues are part of each CDR3. Fields, in order: CDR3 DNA, CDR3 protein, V gene, D gene, clone size, J gene. The D gene is left open where the match is weak. Expanded clones are given a class, and other clones once, few, many or no size at all.

CDR3 DNA: TGTGCCAGCAGGCAGGGGTGGAACACTGAAGCTTTCTTT
CDR3 protein: CASRQGWNTEAFF
V gene: TRBV6-4
D gene: .
clone size: .
J gene: TRBJ1-1

CDR3 DNA: TGTGCCAGCAGCCAGGGACAGGGGGTCACTGAAGCTTTCTTT
CDR3 protein: CASSQGQGVTEAFF
V gene: TRBV7-2
D gene: TRBD1
clone size: .
J gene: TRBJ1-1

CDR3 DNA: TGCGCCAGCAGCTTGGAGAGGGACCTCTTTATCTTC
CDR3 protein: CASSLERDLFIF
V gene: TRBV5-1
D gene: .
clone size: once
J gene: TRBJ1-2

CDR3 DNA: TGTGCCAGCTCTCTCGGACAGGGGGCGGTGAACACTGAAGCTTTCTTT
CDR3 protein: CASSLGQGAVNTEAFF
V gene: TRBV18
D gene: TRBD1
clone size: .
J gene: TRBJ1-1

CDR3 DNA: TGTGCCAGCAGCGGGGGACTAGCGGGAGGGCCAATAAACCCAGATACGCAGTATTTT
CDR3 protein: CASSGGLAGGPINPDTQYF
V gene: TRBV9
D gene: TRBD2
clone size: .
J gene: TRBJ2-3

CDR3 DNA: TGTGCCAGCAGCCTTTGGGCCAATCAGCCCCAGCATTTT
CDR3 protein: CASSLWANQPQHF
V gene: TRBV6-5
D gene: .
clone size: once
J gene: TRBJ1-5

CDR3 DNA: TGTGCCAGCTCCCCAGCGGGAGGAACAGAGACCCAGTACTTC
CDR3 protein: CASSPAGGTETQYF
V gene: TRBV18
D gene: TRBD2
clone size: once
J gene: TRBJ2-5

CDR3 DNA: TGTGCCAGCAGCGTATTAGGGTTCGAGCAGTACTTC
CDR3 protein: CASSVLGFEQYF
V gene: TRBV7-2
D gene: .
clone size: once
J gene: TRBJ2-7

CDR3 DNA: TGTGCCAGCAGCGCGTACAGGGTGCGTTCCTTCGAACAGTACTTC
CDR3 protein: CASSAYRVRSFEQYF
V gene: TRBV11-3
D gene: .
clone size: .
J gene: TRBJ2-7

CDR3 DNA: TGTGCCAGCAGCAAGGGACAGGGGACTTCGCTCGAGCAGTACTTC
CDR3 protein: CASSKGQGTSLEQYF
V gene: TRBV5-5
D gene: TRBD1
clone size: few
J gene: TRBJ2-7

CDR3 DNA: TGCGCCAGCAGTGAGTCCCCGGGACAAGCCATGGGGAGCCAGTACTTC
CDR3 protein: CASSESPGQAMGSQYF
V gene: TRBV10-1
D gene: .
clone size: once
J gene: TRBJ2-5

CDR3 DNA: TGTGCCAGCAGTGTGTCGGTTGACAATGAGCAGTTCTTC
CDR3 protein: CASSVSVDNEQFF
V gene: TRBV2
D gene: .
clone size: .
J gene: TRBJ2-1

CDR3 DNA: TGTGCCAGCAGTGTTAATGGGGCCTCCTACGAGCAGTACTTC
CDR3 protein: CASSVNGASYEQYF
V gene: TRBV2
D gene: .
clone size: .
J gene: TRBJ2-7

CDR3 DNA: TGTGCCAGCAGCTCAGCAAAGACCTATGGCTACACCTTC
CDR3 protein: CASSSAKTYGYTF
V gene: TRBV5-4
D gene: .
clone size: once
J gene: TRBJ1-2

CDR3 DNA: TGTGCCAGCTCACCGGTCCAAGAGACCCAGTACTTC
CDR3 protein: CASSPVQETQYF
V gene: TRBV18
D gene: .
clone size: .
J gene: TRBJ2-5

CDR3 DNA: TGTGCCAGCAGCTTTCGGGGGGAAAATGAAAAACTGTTTTTT
CDR3 protein: CASSFRGENEKLFF
V gene: TRBV27
D gene: .
clone size: .
J gene: TRBJ1-4

CDR3 DNA: TGTGCCAGCAGCCTGGGAGTGGGAGAAAAACTGTTTTTT
CDR3 protein: CASSLGVGEKLFF
V gene: TRBV7-3
D gene: .
clone size: .
J gene: TRBJ1-4

CDR3 DNA: TGTGCCATCAGCGACCAGCCGGGTAATTCACCCCTCCACTTT
CDR3 protein: CAISDQPGNSPLHF
V gene: TRBV10-3
D gene: .
clone size: .
J gene: TRBJ1-6

CDR3 DNA: TGTGCCAGCAGCTTAACAGCGGGGCCTACCTACGAGCAGTACTTC
CDR3 protein: CASSLTAGPTYEQYF
V gene: TRBV11-2
D gene: TRBD2
clone size: .
J gene: TRBJ2-7

CDR3 DNA: TGTGCCAGCAGCTGGCAATACGAGCAGTACTTC
CDR3 protein: CASSWQYEQYF
V gene: TRBV7-9
D gene: .
clone size: once
J gene: TRBJ2-7

CDR3 DNA: TGCAGCGCCAACCCCGGGACTAGCGGGAGGGCCGCGCGCACAGATACGCAGTATTTT
CDR3 protein: CSANPGTSGRAARTDTQYF
V gene: TRBV29-1
D gene: TRBD2
clone size: .
J gene: TRBJ2-3

CDR3 DNA: TGTGCCAGCAGTTTTGACAGGCGGAGAAACACCATATATTTT
CDR3 protein: CASSFDRRRNTIYF
V gene: TRBV28
D gene: .
clone size: .
J gene: TRBJ1-3

CDR3 DNA: TGTGCCAGCAGTCCCCGCTCGAATCTTAACTATGGCTACACCTTC
CDR3 protein: CASSPRSNLNYGYTF
V gene: TRBV2
D gene: .
clone size: .
J gene: TRBJ1-2

CDR3 DNA: TGTGCCAGCGACATCCTGGCGCCTCGTCAGCCCCAGCATTTT
CDR3 protein: CASDILAPRQPQHF
V gene: TRBV6-5
D gene: .
clone size: .
J gene: TRBJ1-5

CDR3 DNA: TGTGCCAGCAGACCTCCCCAGGGCCCCAATCAGCCCCAGCATTTT
CDR3 protein: CASRPPQGPNQPQHF
V gene: TRBV25-1
D gene: .
clone size: .
J gene: TRBJ1-5

CDR3 DNA: TGTGCCATCAGTGAGTCCCGTGTGATGGTAGAAGCTTTCTTT
CDR3 protein: CAISESRVMVEAFF
V gene: TRBV10-3
D gene: .
clone size: .
J gene: TRBJ1-1

CDR3 DNA: TGTGCCAGCTCACCCGGGGGGGTCGCAGATACGCAGTATTTT
CDR3 protein: CASSPGGVADTQYF
V gene: TRBV18
D gene: TRBD2
clone size: .
J gene: TRBJ2-3

CDR3 DNA: TGTGCCAGCAGTTCTGACAGGAACTATGGCTACACCTTC
CDR3 protein: CASSSDRNYGYTF
V gene: TRBV27
D gene: .
clone size: .
J gene: TRBJ1-2

CDR3 DNA: TGTGCCATCAGGTCGATACTAGCGGGGGGGATTTACAATGAGCAGTTCTTC
CDR3 protein: CAIRSILAGGIYNEQFF
V gene: TRBV10-3
D gene: TRBD2
clone size: .
J gene: TRBJ2-1

CDR3 DNA: TGTGCCAGCTCCGCTAGCGGGAGATACGAGCAGTACTTC
CDR3 protein: CASSASGRYEQYF
V gene: TRBV6-5
D gene: TRBD2
clone size: .
J gene: TRBJ2-7

CDR3 DNA: TGTGCCAGCAGCCAGGCAGCGTACAATGAGCAGTTCTTC
CDR3 protein: CASSQAAYNEQFF
V gene: TRBV14
D gene: .
clone size: .
J gene: TRBJ2-1

CDR3 DNA: TGTGCCAGCTCACCACCGGCCGGGACAGGGGGTCCCCTGGCCAACGTCCTGACTTTC
CDR3 protein: CASSPPAGTGGPLANVLTF
V gene: TRBV18
D gene: TRBD1
clone size: .
J gene: TRBJ2-6

CDR3 DNA: TGTGCCAGCAGCTTAAGGGAGACCCAGTACTTC
CDR3 protein: CASSLRETQYF
V gene: TRBV5-7
D gene: .
clone size: .
J gene: TRBJ2-5

CDR3 DNA: TGTGCCTGGAGTGTCGGTTGGTTACAAGAGACCCAGTACTTC
CDR3 protein: CAWSVGWLQETQYF
V gene: TRBV30
D gene: .
clone size: .
J gene: TRBJ2-5

CDR3 DNA: TGTGCCAGCAGCCTCCCCACGAGCGGGCTAACCACCGGGGAGCTGTTTTTT
CDR3 protein: CASSLPTSGLTTGELFF
V gene: TRBV5-6
D gene: .
clone size: .
J gene: TRBJ2-2

CDR3 DNA: TGTGCCAGCAGCGTAGGGACTACCTACGAGCAGTACTTC
CDR3 protein: CASSVGTTYEQYF
V gene: TRBV9
D gene: .
clone size: .
J gene: TRBJ2-7

CDR3 DNA: TGTGCCAGCATGTCAGGGGTCTCCTACGAGCAGTACTTC
CDR3 protein: CASMSGVSYEQYF
V gene: TRBV12-3/TRBV12-4
D gene: .
clone size: .
J gene: TRBJ2-7

CDR3 DNA: TGTGCCAGCACGCCGGGGGTTACTAGCGGGAGGCCAGATACGCAGTATTTT
CDR3 protein: CASTPGVTSGRPDTQYF
V gene: TRBV6-4
D gene: TRBD2
clone size: .
J gene: TRBJ2-3

CDR3 DNA: TGTGCCAGCAGCCAGGGTGGAACTAATGAAAAACTGTTTTTT
CDR3 protein: CASSQGGTNEKLFF
V gene: TRBV6-5
D gene: .
clone size: .
J gene: TRBJ1-4

CDR3 DNA: TGTGCCAGTAGTACCCCCGGCCCCCTCCACTTT
CDR3 protein: CASSTPGPLHF
V gene: TRBV19
D gene: .
clone size: .
J gene: TRBJ1-6

CDR3 DNA: TGTGCCAGCAGCTTAGGCTACGGGACTAGCGGGAGGTACAATGAGCAGTTCTTC
CDR3 protein: CASSLGYGTSGRYNEQFF
V gene: TRBV13
D gene: TRBD2
clone size: .
J gene: TRBJ2-1

CDR3 DNA: TGTGCCAGCAGTGAAGCGGGAGGCACAGATACGCAGTATTTT
CDR3 protein: CASSEAGGTDTQYF
V gene: TRBV6-4
D gene: TRBD2
clone size: .
J gene: TRBJ2-3

CDR3 DNA: TGCGCCAGCAGCTCCGACAGGGGGCGGTCCACTGACAATGAGCAGTTCTTC
CDR3 protein: CASSSDRGRSTDNEQFF
V gene: TRBV5-1
D gene: TRBD1
clone size: .
J gene: TRBJ2-1

CDR3 DNA: TGCGCCAGCAGCTTGGAAACAGGAAATTCACCCCTCCACTTT
CDR3 protein: CASSLETGNSPLHF
V gene: TRBV5-1
D gene: .
clone size: .
J gene: TRBJ1-6

CDR3 DNA: TGTGCCAGCAGCGTGACAATCCTGCCTGGAAACACCATATATTTT
CDR3 protein: CASSVTILPGNTIYF
V gene: TRBV7-2
D gene: .
clone size: .
J gene: TRBJ1-3

CDR3 DNA: TGTGCCAGCAGTTCCGTCCAAGTAGACGAAAAACTGTTTTTT
CDR3 protein: CASSSVQVDEKLFF
V gene: TRBV28
D gene: .
clone size: .
J gene: TRBJ1-4

CDR3 DNA: TGCGCCAGCAGCGCCGGCAACGGGTTTAACTATGGCTACACCTTC
CDR3 protein: CASSAGNGFNYGYTF
V gene: TRBV4-1
D gene: .
clone size: once
J gene: TRBJ1-2

CDR3 DNA: TGTGCCAGCAGTGTCGACGGTAATCAGCCCCAGCATTTT
CDR3 protein: CASSVDGNQPQHF
V gene: TRBV2
D gene: .
clone size: .
J gene: TRBJ1-5

CDR3 DNA: TGTGCCAGCAGTTTGGGCTTCTCCTACGAGCAGTACTTC
CDR3 protein: CASSLGFSYEQYF
V gene: TRBV28
D gene: .
clone size: .
J gene: TRBJ2-7

CDR3 DNA: TGTGCCATCAGTGAAGATCTTAACTATGGCTACACCTTC
CDR3 protein: CAISEDLNYGYTF
V gene: TRBV10-3
D gene: .
clone size: .
J gene: TRBJ1-2

CDR3 DNA: TGTGCCAGCAGCCAAATCGGGAACACCGGGGAGCTGTTTTTT
CDR3 protein: CASSQIGNTGELFF
V gene: TRBV3-1/TRBV3-2
D gene: .
clone size: .
J gene: TRBJ2-2